This T cell receptor beta chain was captured by sequencing in a study of tumor and adjacent non-tumor tissue in lung cancer. Study-level information: There were approximately twelve adenocarcinoma, a couple of squamous cell carcinoma and 1 small cell lung cancer cases. Each sample yielded approximately 4.2 million productive TCRbeta reads on average. Study-wide points: Higher tumor TCR diversity was associated with shorter survival.

The CDR3 has 14 amino acids. The V gene's germline CDR1 is SGHRS and CDR2 YFSETQ. A modified ARM-PCR protocol with three rounds of nested PCR amplified TCRbeta. TCRdb processed the multiplex PCR reads anew with MiXCR; each CDR3 protein has one entry. The data hold approximately 71,000 distinct CDR3 sequences, with almost 60% observed a single time. Remarks on this clonotype: Its antigen is still unknown. A much larger clone lies a single base off, so this may be a read error.

This sample's RNA came from whole unsorted tissue. This sequence originates from a man aged 50 to 60 with non-small cell lung cancer. J is TRBJ2-5 and V is TRBV5-1; D is perhaps TRBD2 (6 bases). Sequencing was done on a sample of lung tumor tissue. In DNA form, the CDR3 reads TGCGCCAGCAGCTTCACGATAGCGGAAGAGACCCGGTACTTC. Its translation is CASSFTIAEETRYF.